This T cell receptor beta chain was observed in a study of shared clonotypes between healthy human individuals (TCRdb year 2020). Concerning the study at large: The cohort included three men and a couple of women between 18 and 49 years of age. Per donor, three plates each were used for CD4 naive and CD4 memory, two for CD8 naive, and one for CD8 memory. To estimate repertoire size and how much clonotypes are shared between individuals, the study performed deep sequencing of blood TCR repertoires from five healthy adults. Libraries were prepared and TCR repertoires were sequenced by different laboratories using diverse techniques, in order to increase sequencing depth and limit assay-specific biases. Per donor, leukapheresis produced somewhere between about 0.9 and 9.5 billion PBMCs.

The research as a whole found: The genetic and exposure-history diversity represented was limited by the small number of donors. Compared with non-shared clonotypes, the clonotypes found in all four sorted-subset donors had higher generation probabilities. Naive subsets generally had larger estimated clonotype richness than memory subsets. Only blood was sampled, and tissue TCR repertoires likely differ from those in blood. About 5% of naive CD4, 3.5% of naive CD8, 2.3% of memory CD4, and roughly 0.4% of memory CD8 clonotypes were shared across a few donors. Even with the large sequencing depth, rarefaction of the sorted-subset datasets indicated that sequencing was incomplete. Pairwise subsampling led to the expectation that sequencing depth would affect the degree of clonotype sharing among donors.

Healthy HIV-negative adults with no recently reported acute infections or vaccinations were included as donors. Every donor was a Caucasian adult residing in Nashville, Tennessee, USA. CD4+ T cells were enriched by magnetic negative selection, after which naive cells were positively selected on CD45RA and the negative fraction was taken as the memory subset. Blood was collected by leukapheresis, and PBMCs were isolated by Ficoll-Histopaque density gradient centrifugation and then cryopreserved in liquid nitrogen vapor phase. Analytical flow cytometry was used to check the purity and quantity of every magnetically sorted T cell population. Genomic DNA was isolated from every sorted fraction and measured by UV absorbance on a Nanodrop 2000c. V is shortened by 7 bases, J by 5 bases, and the region joining them spans 14 bases. The CDR3 goes from the cysteine to the phenylalanine over 13 residues. Of all the DNA, just the CDR3 is kept, 39 bases in frame from base 1. CDR1 ENHRY and CDR2 SYGVKD are derived from the germline V gene.

Comments on this clone: The specificity of this receptor is unknown. The input lacks base qualities; no much larger clone sits a single base away.

Using the deep immunoSEQ assay, multiplex PCR amplified TCR CDR3 regions from genomic DNA. Extracted genomic DNA from each cell subset was spread evenly across all wells of several immunoSEQ 96-well plates, with each plate serving as a replicate. For sorted subsets, around 200 ng genomic DNA, equal to approximately 30,000 T cell genomes, was loaded into each replicate PCR. Purified libraries were quantified with a Qubit 3.0 fluorometer, sized on a Bioanalyzer 2100, and re-quantified with the KAPA Library Quantification kit. Each immunoSEQ 96-well plate was sequenced on its own single-read 150-cycle Illumina NextSeq 550 flow cell. The paper's processing steps were these. Because the immunoSEQ output held only junctional sequences and lacked quality scores, the filtering could not match the filtering applied to full-length reads. To assign V/J genes and CDR3, sequences were annotated using PyIR, a Python wrapper for IgBLAST v1.9, with IMGT germline references. Any read was removed if the V/J assignment was weak (E-value above 1e-6), the CDR3 was missing, or the read contained stop codons, out-of-frame junctions, or ambiguous translated residues. V3J clonotypes were defined as sequences sharing the same inferred V gene, J gene, and CDR3 amino acid sequence. To compute the percentage overlap between repertoires, the number of shared unique clonotypes was divided by the size of the smaller repertoire. Richness of each repertoire was evaluated using RTK rarefaction, the Chao1 estimator, and Recon v2.1 estimates of unobserved clonotypes. For all TCRbeta clonotypes obtained by the gDNA method from a handful of donors, generation probabilities were computed with OLGA. TCRdb re-hosts the immuneACCESS table, in-frame sequences only. Its copies lack some clones; in the studies checked, an unresolved V gene accounts for under half of them, and the cause for the rest is not known. V and J calls and clone size follow that table, whereas D and trimming were derived from the DNA. The sample data list 2 million to 2.5 million clones, and around 95% of these were observed just once. The top ten clones comprise approximately 0.13% of the sample.

Material for sequencing was naive CD4+ T cells sorted from blood. The intended sense of this specimen's cell subset or site label: CD45RA+ positively selected. The sequence was collected from a man between 18 and 29 years old in good health. The chain employs TRBV10-3 and TRBJ2-5, with no reliable assignment of the D segment. The DNA sequence is TGTGCCATCAACTCAGGAGTCGAGGAGACCCAGTACTTC. Its protein reads: CAINSGVEETQYF.